These T cell receptor beta chains were read from a single sample in a study of blood T cell repertoires in COVID-19. Assay used: immunoSEQ multiplex PCR; TCRdb lists only in-frame clones, some missing. The sample yields about 180,000 clones, about 82% seen once. The sequenced sample was PBMCs or T cells enriched from blood (not recorded which). The receptor source for this set is a woman aged 30 to 39 who had recovered from COVID-19. The CDR3 runs from the conserved cysteine through the conserved F or W. The D gene is left open where the match is weak. Not all rows give a size; the values are once, few, many and, for expanded clones, a class.

D: NA; V: TRBV7-9; J: TRBJ2-1; size: once; DNA: TGTGCCAGCAGCTACCCAGAAGGGGACTACAATGAGCAGTTCTTC; CDR3: CASSYPEGDYNEQFF
D: TRBD1; V: TRBV7-9; J: TRBJ1-5; size: NA; DNA: TGTGCCAGCAGCCCTGGACAGGGCGGGGATCAGCCCCAGCATTTT; CDR3: CASSPGQGGDQPQHF
D: TRBD2; V: TRBV2; J: TRBJ2-1; size: few; DNA: TGTGCCAGCAGTGAAGAGGCTAGCGGATACAATGAGCAGTTCTTC; CDR3: CASSEEASGYNEQFF
D: TRBD1; V: TRBV12-5; J: TRBJ2-1; size: NA; DNA: TGTGCTAGTGGTATCCGGGACAGGGGAAAGAATGAGCAGTTCTTC; CDR3: CASGIRDRGKNEQFF
D: TRBD1; V: TRBV7-9; J: TRBJ2-7; size: NA; DNA: TGTGCCAGCAGCTTAGCGACAGGGGGTCCCTACGAGCAGTACTTC; CDR3: CASSLATGGPYEQYF
D: NA; V: TRBV18; J: TRBJ1-3; size: NA; DNA: TGTGCCAGCTCCCAGTCGGGGGGCGGAAACACCATATATTTT; CDR3: CASSQSGGGNTIYF
D: TRBD2; V: TRBV27; J: TRBJ2-7; size: NA; DNA: TGTGCCAGCAGTTTAGTTGGGGGGGGACACGAGCAGTACTTC; CDR3: CASSLVGGGHEQYF
D: TRBD1; V: TRBV7-8; J: TRBJ1-1; size: NA; DNA: TGTGCCAGCAGCCCCTACAGGGGGCTTACCACTGAAGCTTTCTTT; CDR3: CASSPYRGLTTEAFF
D: TRBD2; V: TRBV19; J: TRBJ2-2; size: NA; DNA: TGTGCCAGTAGTCCTTCCTCGACTAGCGGGAGGGCGGTAACCGGGGAGCTGTTTTTT; CDR3: CASSPSSTSGRAVTGELFF
D: NA; V: TRBV24-1; J: TRBJ2-1; size: once; DNA: TGTGCCACCAGTGCCGGCGGCTACAATGAGCAGTTCTTC; CDR3: CATSAGGYNEQFF
D: TRBD1; V: TRBV7-2; J: TRBJ2-5; size: NA; DNA: TGTGCCAGCAGCGCCACCGGGACAGGGGGCGGAGAGACCCAGTACTTC; CDR3: CASSATGTGGGETQYF
D: NA; V: TRBV6-5; J: TRBJ2-3; size: NA; DNA: TGTGCCAGCAGAGCTGGCACAGATACGCAGTATTTT; CDR3: CASRAGTDTQYF
D: NA; V: TRBV2; J: TRBJ2-1; size: NA; DNA: TGTGCCAGCAGCGAGGGAGTTGAGCAGTTCTTC; CDR3: CASSEGVEQFF
D: TRBD1; V: TRBV19; J: TRBJ1-2; size: NA; DNA: TGTGCCAGTAGTAGGGGACAGCCCACACCAAACAGAGGCCGGAACTATGGCTACACCTTC; CDR3: CASSRGQPTPNRGRNYGYTF
D: NA; V: TRBV14; J: TRBJ1-5; size: NA; DNA: TGTGCCAGCAGCCAAAGACATCAGGGAATAAGCAATCAGCCCCAGCATTTT; CDR3: CASSQRHQGISNQPQHF
D: NA; V: TRBV7-8; J: TRBJ1-6; size: NA; DNA: TGTGCCAGCAGCTTAGGAGGTAGCTCCTATAATTCACCCCTCCACTTT; CDR3: CASSLGGSSYNSPLHF
D: NA; V: TRBV28; J: TRBJ1-3; size: NA; DNA: TGTGCCAGCAGTTTTTGGGGCCACTCTGGAAACACCATATATTTT; CDR3: CASSFWGHSGNTIYF
D: NA; V: TRBV4-1; J: TRBJ1-4; size: NA; DNA: TGCGCCAGCAGCCAAGACTATAATGAAAAACTGTTTTTT; CDR3: CASSQDYNEKLFF
D: TRBD2; V: TRBV27; J: TRBJ2-2; size: NA; DNA: TGTGCCAGCAGTAGGGTGGGACTAGCGGGGACGGTCCCGAACACCGGGGAGCTGTTTTTT; CDR3: CASSRVGLAGTVPNTGELFF
D: NA; V: TRBV5-1; J: TRBJ2-3; size: NA; DNA: TGCGCCAGCAGCCCCCTAGGCGGGAGCACAGATACGCAGTATTTT; CDR3: CASSPLGGSTDTQYF
D: TRBD2; V: TRBV9; J: TRBJ2-1; size: once; DNA: TGTGCCAGCAGCGTAGGTGGACTAGAGTACAATGAGCAGTTCTTC; CDR3: CASSVGGLEYNEQFF
D: TRBD1; V: TRBV11-2; J: TRBJ2-7; size: NA; DNA: TGTGCCAGCAGCACGGCCGGGACAGGGATCGCCGAGCAGTACTTC; CDR3: CASSTAGTGIAEQYF
D: NA; V: TRBV7-9; J: TRBJ2-1; size: NA; DNA: TGTGCCAGCAGCTTAGACCAGGGTCAGTACAATGAGCAGTTCTTC; CDR3: CASSLDQGQYNEQFF
D: TRBD2; V: TRBV11-1; J: TRBJ2-3; size: NA; DNA: TGTGCCAGCACCTTGGCAGCGGGAAGCACAGATACGCAGTATTTT; CDR3: CASTLAAGSTDTQYF